This record covers a single T cell receptor beta chain. The sample comes from a study of OX40 agonist ivuxolimab in advanced cancers. This table comes from immunoSEQ multiplex PCR, and its TCRdb copy is limited to in-frame clones, with some not included. This sample yields approximately 74,000 clones, of which more than 70% are seen a single time; 2% to 2.5% belongs to the top ten. The CDR3 extends over 15 amino acids. V was clipped by 8 bases and J by 3 bases, with 18 bases between them. This chain links TRBV5-3 with TRBJ1-3; D is perhaps TRBD1 (6 bases). TRBV5-3 is reported as an ORF; its role is uncertain. The TCR comes from an adult with an advanced solid tumor such as melanoma, head and neck, liver or kidney cancer. The material was CD4+ or CD8+ T cells sorted from blood, obtained in a trial of the OX40 agonist ivuxolimab. In nucleotides, the CDR3 is TGTGCCAGCAGCCCGATGAGAGGGGGTGGAAACACCATATATTTT. Residues: CASSPMRGGGNTIYF.